This T cell receptor beta chain was found in a study of cytomegalovirus exposure and HLA in healthy donors. Samples came from healthy bone marrow donors. In the PCR, 60 Vbeta and 13 Jbeta primers were used. TCRdb keeps only in-frame clones here, not all; method: immunoSEQ multiplex PCR. The data show around 170,000 clones, 70% to 80% seen once. This clone has more than one count but fewer than ten. Between the trimmed V and J ends, which lost 4 bases and 7 bases, there was a span of 12 bases. CDR3 size: 12 residues. Germline V gene data show CDR1 as SGHRS and CDR2 as YFSETQ. The chain uses TRBV5-1 and TRBJ2-7, with D possibly matching TRBD2 (5 bases). The sequencing input was PBMCs. This clonotype was obtained from a woman aged 40 to 50 in good health and CMV-seronegative. Here the CDR3 reads CASSLTTSEQYF. For the CDR3, the DNA is TGCGCCAGCAGCCTGACTACATCGGAGCAGTACTTC.